Listed below are T cell receptor beta chains from one sample, sequenced in a study of regulatory T cells in long-lasting Graves disease. One entry per CDR3 protein results from TCRdb running MiXCR on the multiplex PCR reads. The sample includes around 500,000 distinct CDR3 sequences, less than 25% of them seen just once. Sequenced here: peripheral blood mononuclear cells (PBMCs), sampled when the disease was refractory, from a patient treated with antithyroid drugs. All receptors derive from a female donor with Graves disease. The CDR3 runs from the conserved cysteine through the conserved F or W. A D gene is named only where the DNA matches it firmly. Some rows mark clone size as missing; the rest say once, few, many or name a class of expanded clone.

>-|TRBV5-6|TRBJ2-3|-
CASSLATDTRYF
TGTGCCAGCAGCTTGGCCACAGATACGCGGTATTTT
>many|TRBV7-2|TRBJ1-2|-
CASSFRRGSYGYTF
TGTGCCAGCAGCTTTCGACGAGGGAGCTATGGCTACACCTTC
>-|TRBV4-1|TRBJ1-1|-
CASSQPSGLSAFF
TGCGCCAGCAGCCAACCCTCAGGGTTGAGTGCTTTCTTT
>-|TRBV6-1|TRBJ1-2|-
CASSQGFYGYTF
TGTGCCAGCAGCCAGGGATTCTATGGCTACACCTTC
>few|TRBV5-1|TRBJ2-2|-
CASSSRGSTGELFF
TGTGCCAGCAGTTCCAGAGGAAGCACCGGGGAGCTGTTTTTT
>many|TRBV28|TRBJ1-2|-
CASSLTRGAYSGYTF
TGTGCCAGCAGCCTGACGAGGGGCGCTTACTCTGGCTACACCTTC
>-|TRBV4-2|TRBJ2-2|-
CASSSQPINTGELFF
TGTGCCAGCAGCTCCCAACCTATTAACACCGGGGAGCTGTTTTTT
>many|TRBV28|TRBJ2-4|TRBD1
CASSPNRGLGKNIQYF
TGTGCCAGCAGTCCGAACAGGGGGCTCGGCAAAAACATTCAGTACTTC
>-|TRBV5-1|TRBJ2-1|TRBD2
CASSTGLAGAPSSYNEQFF
TGCGCCAGCAGCACGGGACTAGCGGGAGCCCCTAGCTCCTACAATGAGCAGTTCTTC
>few|TRBV18|TRBJ1-1|-
CASSSRHRNTEAFF
TGTGCCAGCTCATCACGCCACAGGAACACTGAAGCTTTCTTT
>-|TRBV10-3|TRBJ2-5|TRBD2
CAHSGTSEETQYF
TGTGCCCACTCAGGGACTAGCGAAGAGACCCAGTACTTC
>many|TRBV10-3|TRBJ2-5|-
CAISVGVSLQETQYF
TGTGCCATCAGTGTTGGGGTATCCCTCCAAGAGACCCAGTACTTC
>-|TRBV9|TRBJ1-1|-
CASSAGDRTEAFF
TGTGCCAGCAGCGCGGGCGACAGGACTGAAGCTTTCTTT
>many|TRBV24-1|TRBJ2-5|TRBD2
CATSDPGTSGFQETQYF
TGTGCCACCAGTGATCCCGGGACTAGCGGCTTCCAAGAGACCCAGTACTTC
>many|TRBV28|TRBJ1-2|-
CASSLLYGNYGYTF
TGTGCCAGCAGTTTATTGTACGGAAACTATGGCTACACCTTC
>-|TRBV12-3/TRBV12-4|TRBJ1-5|-
CASSLELRNQPQHF
TGTGCCAGCAGTTTGGAACTACGCAATCAGCCCCAGCATTTT
>many|TRBV20-1|TRBJ2-7|TRBD2
CSARGTSGSGEQYF
TGCAGTGCTAGAGGGACTAGCGGGAGTGGGGAGCAGTACTTC
>many|TRBV28|TRBJ2-5|TRBD1
CASSLLTGAQETQYF
TGTGCCAGCAGTTTGCTGACAGGGGCCCAAGAGACCCAGTACTTC
>few|TRBV11-2|TRBJ2-3|-
CASSLDTGTDTQYF
TGTGCCAGCAGCTTAGATACGGGCACAGATACGCAGTATTTT
>-|TRBV20-1|TRBJ2-4|-
CSAGDPITGWVIQYF
TGCAGTGCTGGAGACCCTATTACAGGGTGGGTCATTCAGTACTTC
>-|TRBV7-9|TRBJ2-7|TRBD1
CASSQRQGSSYEQYF
TGTGCCAGCAGTCAGCGACAGGGGAGCTCCTACGAGCAGTACTTC
>many|TRBV28|TRBJ1-1|-
CAAGLNTEAFF
TGTGCCGCAGGCTTGAACACTGAAGCTTTCTTT